The 24 T cell receptor beta chains presented below share a single source sample, sequenced in a study of a mutant IDH1 vaccine in newly diagnosed glioma (dated by TCRdb to 2020 to 2023). Libraries were constructed by the immunoSEQ multiplex PCR assay. In TCRdb, the immuneACCESS table is reduced to in-frame sequences with V and J assigned. These tables do not hold every clone; where another copy was compared, an unresolved V gene accounts for under half, and the others remain unexplained. This sample has about 26,000 clones in its table, and roughly 80% of those were observed once. The leading ten clones occupy about 7.7% of the sample. Interpreted using the paper, the time point label stands for: week 5, during vaccination. Every vaccine dose consisted of 300 ug of a 20-mer mutant IDH1 peptide in Montanide, administered subcutaneously together with topical imiquimod. These receptors have no identified antigens.

The sample was PBMCs, taken from a glioma patient whose treatment included an IDH1 peptide vaccine. These receptors were collected from a middle-aged man with glioma. Some clones in this sample may be carry-over from other donors' samples.

J is TRBJ2-7 and V is TRBV5-1; TRBD1 might be the D (5 bases). CDR1 and CDR2 from the germline V gene are SGHRS and YFSETQ. The CDR3 covers 16 residues. Trimming took off 2 bases at V and 2 bases at J, with 17 bases between the two ends. The CDR3 nucleotides read TGCGCCAGCAGCTTTAGGTTTCAGGGAAGGACCTACGAGCAGTACTTC. Translation gives CASSFRFQGRTYEQYF.

The V call is TRBV2, the J call TRBJ2-7; TRBD1 or TRBD2 may be the D gene (5 bases each). V was trimmed by 6 bases and J by 9 bases, leaving 21 bases between them. Germline V gene lookup returns CDR1 SNHLY and CDR2 FYNNEI. The CDR3 covers 14 residues. In DNA form, the CDR3 reads TGTGCCAGCAGCCCCCGGGACCTGACGGAGGTGCAGTACTTC. It codes for CASSPRDLTEVQYF.

This chain connects TRBV6-5 to TRBJ1-1, with D possibly matching TRBD1 (6 bases). The length of the CDR3 is 15 residues. Germline CDR1 is MNHEY and CDR2 is SVGAGI. Trimming stripped 2 bases from V and 7 bases from J, with 17 bases between. CDR3 coding DNA: TGTGCCAGCAGTTACCTGTCTGGGGGGCTCGATGAAGCTTTCTTT. Its protein is CASSYLSGGLDEAFF.

The V and J genes are TRBV6-1 and TRBJ1-5; D is possibly TRBD1 (5 bases). CDR1 is MNHNS, CDR2 SASEGT, per germline. V shed 4 bases and J shed 5 bases, with 12 bases lying between them. The CDR3 runs to 14 residues. For the CDR3, the DNA is TGTGCCAGCAGTGTTGGTAGGGGCTATCAGCCCCAGCATTTT. Encoded protein: CASSVGRGYQPQHF.

The chain combines TRBV5-4 with TRBJ2-7; D gene unclear. CDR3 length: 12 residues. CDR1 and CDR2 from the germline V gene are SGHNT and YYREEE (reference sequence). V lost 0 bases to trimming and J lost 5 bases, with 6 bases between them. In nucleotides, the CDR3 is TGTGCCAGCAGCTTGGCCCCCCACGAGCAGTACTTC. Protein: CASSLAPHEQYF.

V gene TRBV7-9 combines with J gene TRBJ1-2; TRBD1 is a possible D gene (6 bases). Per the germline V gene, CDR1 is SEHNR and CDR2 is FQNEAQ (reference sequence). V was pared by 5 bases and J by 5 bases, with 12 bases between. CDR3 size: 13 residues. This CDR3 reads CASSPSGEYGYTF. In DNA, the CDR3 is TGTGCCAGCAGCCCGTCAGGGGAGTATGGCTACACCTTC.

Only a few counts were recorded for this clone. This rearrangement joins TRBV19 to TRBJ1-6, with D hard to call. The CDR3 runs 13 residues. V lost 7 bases and J 4 bases, leaving 8 bases between the germline ends. Germline CDR1 reads LNHDA; CDR2 reads SQIVND (reference sequence). As DNA, the CDR3 is TGTGCCAGTAACGCGCCGTATAATTCACCCCTCCACTTT. It is translated as CASNAPYNSPLHF.

The V and J genes are TRBV15 and TRBJ2-7, with TRBD1 matching over 9 bases. CDR1 is LNHNV and CDR2 is YYDKDF in the germline V gene (reference sequence). The junction had 18 bases not matched to a gene; V was cut back by 5 bases and J by 4 bases. The CDR3 extends over 18 amino acids. This CDR3 is CATSFDMGPNRGRYEQYF. CDR3 DNA: TGTGCCACCAGCTTCGATATGGGGCCCAACAGGGGGCGATACGAGCAGTACTTC.

The V gene is TRBV10-3, the J gene TRBJ2-7; the D gene is possibly TRBD1 (6 bases). V shed 4 bases and J shed 3 bases, with 10 bases lying between them. The CDR3 runs 13 residues. Germline V gene sequence: CDR1 ENHRY, CDR2 SYGVKD. The CDR3 region is CAISGTEGYEQYF. CDR3 in DNA: TGTGCCATCAGTGGGACAGAGGGCTACGAGCAGTACTTC.

The CDR3 bases are TGTGCCAGCAGCGTCATCAGGGGCTATGGCTACACCTTC. It yields the protein CASSVIRGYGYTF. V and J are TRBV2 and TRBJ1-2, with D perhaps matching TRBD1 (6 bases). Germline V lookup: CDR1 SNHLY, CDR2 FYNNEI. This CDR3 spans 13 amino acids. Deletions cut 6 bases from V and 4 bases from J, with 12 bases between. The full variable domain, rest sourced from reference TRBV2 and TRBJ1-2, is EPEVTQTPSHQVTQMGQEVILRCVPISNHLYFYWYRQILGQKVEFLVSFYNNEISEKSEIFDDQFSVERPDGSNFTLKIRSTKLEDSAMYFCASSVIRGYGYTFGSGTRLTVV.

The rearrangement joins TRBV14 to TRBJ1-6; possibly TRBD1 for D (5 bases). Germline values: CDR1 SGHDN, CDR2 FVKESK. Trimming took 0 bases from V and 16 from J, leaving 10 bases between them. This CDR3 contains 12 residues. CDR3 residues: CASSQDVRALHF. The CDR3 DNA is TGTGCCAGCAGCCAAGATGTCAGGGCGCTCCACTTT.

The CDR3 bases are TGTGCCAGCAGATCCACAGGGAGGCACCAGCCCCAGCATTTT. Its translation is CASRSTGRHQPQHF. V is TRBV6-5 and J is TRBJ1-5, with TRBD1 as a possible D gene (6 bases). CDR1 MNHEY and CDR2 SVGAGI come from the germline V gene. Trimming pared 6 bases from V and 7 bases from J, leaving 16 bases between. This CDR3 contains 14 residues.

V is TRBV6-5 and J is TRBJ1-1, with D possibly being TRBD1 (6 bases). Trimming removed 1 base from V and 4 bases from J, with 13 bases in between. CDR1 and CDR2 from the germline V gene are MNHEY and SVGAGI. The CDR3 runs to 15 residues. CDR3: CASSYWGQSGTEAFF. Here the CDR3 DNA reads TGTGCCAGCAGTTACTGGGGGCAGTCGGGCACTGAAGCTTTCTTT.

The J gene is TRBJ2-2, the V gene TRBV9, with 14 bases matching TRBD2. The CDR3 has 17 residues. Germline trimming cut 4 bases from V and 5 bases from J; bases unmatched to any gene: 7. CDR1 SGDLS and CDR2 YYNGEE come from the germline V gene. CDR3 DNA: TGTGCCAGCAGCTCGGGACTAGCGGGGGCGGGGACCGGGGAGCTGTTTTTT. Its protein product is CASSSGLAGAGTGELFF.

This rearrangement joins TRBV7-9 to TRBJ2-2; D might be TRBD1 (7 bases). The CDR3 loop spans 15 amino acids. The germline CDR1 and CDR2 sequences are SEHNR and FQNEAQ (reference sequence). V gave up 4 bases and J gave up 4 bases, with 13 bases separating them. This CDR3 reads CASSYLRGVTGELFF. CDR3 nucleotides: TGTGCCAGCAGCTACCTCAGGGGGGTCACCGGGGAGCTGTTTTTT.

This clone was seen a handful of times. The CDR3 loop is CASSQELGQGLGYEQYF. In DNA, the CDR3 is TGCGCCAGCAGCCAAGAGTTGGGACAGGGGTTAGGGTACGAGCAGTACTTC. The chain couples TRBV4-3 to TRBJ2-7; 10 nucleotides align to TRBD1. CDR1 LGHNA and CDR2 YSLEER come from the germline V gene. V shed 0 bases and J 4 bases; nucleotides not matched to a gene: 9. The CDR3 runs to 17 residues.

The V call is TRBV4-1, the J call TRBJ1-2; D gene ambiguous. V was cut by 3 bases and J by 0 bases, with 11 bases left in between. The germline V gene encodes CDR1 MGHRA and CDR2 YSYEKL. This CDR3 region has 15 residues. In DNA, the CDR3 is TGCGCCAGCAGCCACCCTTTCACTACTAACTATGGCTACACCTTC. Its translation: CASSHPFTTNYGYTF.

This clone was counted between two and nine times. The chain employs TRBV9 and TRBJ1-1, with TRBD1 matching 7 bases. Trimming at V came to 3 bases and at J to 3 bases, leaving 8 bases not matched to a gene. Looked up from germline, CDR1 is SGDLS and CDR2 is YYNGEE. The CDR3 spans 15 residues. The DNA for the CDR3 is TGTGCCAGCAGCGCCCCGCGTCAGGGGGACACTGAAGCTTTCTTT. Its translation: CASSAPRQGDTEAFF.

This clone qualifies as medium-sized. The gene calls are TRBV5-8 and TRBJ1-1; D not certain. This CDR3 contains 15 residues. Per germline, CDR1 SGHTS and CDR2 YDEGEE. The ends were cut back, 0 bases at V and 5 bases at J, with 14 bases in the middle. The CDR3 DNA sequence: TGTGCCAGCAGCTTGGCCGAGGTTGGGGTGACTGAAGCTTTCTTT. It encodes CASSLAEVGVTEAFF.

This clone has more than one count but fewer than ten. The V call is TRBV6-6, the J call TRBJ1-2; unclear D gene. The CDR3 extends over 13 amino acids. Germline V CDR1 and CDR2: MNHNY, SVGAGI (reference sequence). Trimming pared 0 bases from V and 0 bases from J, leaving 2 bases between. CDR3 amino acids: CASSYSTNYGYTF. The CDR3 bases are TGTGCCAGCAGTTACTCGACTAACTATGGCTACACCTTC.

The V call is TRBV6-1, the J call TRBJ2-2, with 10 bases identical to TRBD1. The germline V gene encodes CDR1 MNHNS and CDR2 SASEGT. Trimming removed 8 bases from V and 5 bases from J; junction bases left unmatched: 5. This CDR3 contains 14 residues. The CDR3 nucleotides read TGTGCCAGCGAGGACAGGGGGTATACCGGGGAGCTGTTTTTT. This translates into CASEDRGYTGELFF.

The DNA of the CDR3 is TGTGCCAGCAGCCAAGGCACAACCCCGCAGTATTTT. Protein product: CASSQGTTPQYF. This chain joins TRBV4-2 and TRBJ2-3; no definite D call. In germline, CDR1 is LGHNA, CDR2 YNFKEQ. The CDR3 totals 12 residues. V was clipped by 1 base and J by 10 bases, with 9 bases between them.

The chain has TRBV10-3 and TRBJ2-2, with 8 bases lining up with TRBD1. V trimming: 6 bases; J trimming: 4 bases; junction bases outside the gene matches: 4. Germline assignment: CDR1 ENHRY and CDR2 SYGVKD. This CDR3 has 14 residues. The CDR3 spells CAIRTGARTGELFF. CDR3 bases: TGTGCCATCAGGACAGGGGCTCGCACCGGGGAGCTGTTTTTT.

The chain joins TRBV10-3 to TRBJ1-5; D uncertain. From germline, CDR1 is ENHRY and CDR2 SYGVKD. Trimming shortened V by 10 bases and J by 1 base, and 11 bases separated the two germline ends. This CDR3 has 13 residues. The CDR3 protein is CATTRGSNQPQHF. The CDR3 DNA follows: TGTGCCACCACCCGTGGGAGCAATCAGCCCCAGCATTTT.